The rows below give T cell receptor beta chains drawn from one sample of a study of cytomegalovirus exposure and HLA in healthy donors. The repertoire was sequenced with immunoSEQ multiplex PCR; TCRdb's copy has only in-frame clones and lacks some. In the table there are roughly 150,000 clones, around two thirds of which are singletons. The sample was PBMCs. The receptors derive from a young man in good health and CMV-seropositive. The CDR3 runs from the conserved cysteine through the conserved F or W. D genes are given only for firm matches. Size is stated for part of the rows, as once, few or many counts, or as a class when the clone is expanded.

d_gene: NA
v_gene: TRBV19
j_gene: TRBJ2-7
abundance: NA
CDR3aa: CASSLTGPTYEQYF
CDR3nt: TGTGCCAGTAGTCTCACGGGTCCTACCTACGAGCAGTACTTC

d_gene: TRBD1
v_gene: TRBV30
j_gene: TRBJ2-2
abundance: NA
CDR3aa: CAWTLQQGDGGELFF
CDR3nt: TGTGCCTGGACCCTTCAACAGGGGGACGGCGGGGAGCTGTTTTTT

d_gene: TRBD1
v_gene: TRBV7-9
j_gene: TRBJ2-5
abundance: NA
CDR3aa: CASSITGGGRETQYF
CDR3nt: TGTGCCAGCAGCATCACAGGGGGTGGCCGGGAGACCCAGTACTTC

d_gene: NA
v_gene: TRBV5-1
j_gene: TRBJ2-7
abundance: few
CDR3aa: CASSPTPGSSYEQYF
CDR3nt: TGCGCCAGCAGCCCCACCCCCGGGAGCTCCTACGAGCAGTACTTC

d_gene: TRBD2
v_gene: TRBV5-1
j_gene: TRBJ2-1
abundance: NA
CDR3aa: CASSPGLAGAYNEQFF
CDR3nt: TGCGCCAGCAGCCCGGGACTAGCGGGAGCGTACAATGAGCAGTTCTTC

d_gene: TRBD2
v_gene: TRBV19
j_gene: TRBJ2-5
abundance: NA
CDR3aa: CASSSVAGEETQYF
CDR3nt: TGTGCCAGTAGTTCGGTAGCGGGAGAAGAGACCCAGTACTTC

d_gene: NA
v_gene: TRBV11-2
j_gene: TRBJ2-2
abundance: NA
CDR3aa: CASSLEGHGTGELFF
CDR3nt: TGTGCCAGCAGCTTAGAGGGACACGGCACCGGGGAGCTGTTTTTT

d_gene: TRBD1
v_gene: TRBV6-5
j_gene: TRBJ2-7
abundance: NA
CDR3aa: CASNPQGGTYEQYF
CDR3nt: TGTGCCAGCAACCCACAGGGGGGTACCTACGAGCAGTACTTC

d_gene: NA
v_gene: TRBV6-1
j_gene: TRBJ2-1
abundance: NA
CDR3aa: CASSETRDNEQFF
CDR3nt: TGTGCCAGCAGTGAGACTAGGGATAATGAGCAGTTCTTC

d_gene: NA
v_gene: TRBV13
j_gene: TRBJ1-1
abundance: NA
CDR3aa: CASSLGPDRLNTEAFF
CDR3nt: TGTGCCAGCAGCTTAGGCCCAGACAGACTGAACACTGAAGCTTTCTTT

d_gene: NA
v_gene: TRBV27
j_gene: TRBJ1-5
abundance: NA
CDR3aa: CASSYSGGSNQPQHF
CDR3nt: TGTGCCAGCAGTTACTCGGGGGGTAGCAATCAGCCCCAGCATTTT

d_gene: TRBD2
v_gene: TRBV4-1
j_gene: TRBJ2-7
abundance: NA
CDR3aa: CASSQGGAGGLTYEQYF
CDR3nt: TGCGCCAGCAGCCAAGGGGGAGCGGGAGGGCTAACCTACGAGCAGTACTTC

d_gene: NA
v_gene: TRBV10-1
j_gene: TRBJ2-5
abundance: NA
CDR3aa: CASSESVDQETQYF
CDR3nt: TGCGCCAGCAGTGAGTCGGTAGACCAAGAGACCCAGTACTTC

d_gene: NA
v_gene: TRBV10-3
j_gene: TRBJ2-7
abundance: NA
CDR3aa: CAISVAGKTSNRHEQYF
CDR3nt: TGTGCCATCAGTGTTGCGGGAAAAACCTCAAACCGCCACGAGCAGTACTTC

d_gene: TRBD2
v_gene: TRBV11-2
j_gene: TRBJ2-7
abundance: NA
CDR3aa: CASSFLAGLTYEQYF
CDR3nt: TGTGCCAGCAGCTTTCTGGCGGGACTAACATACGAGCAGTACTTC

d_gene: TRBD1
v_gene: TRBV12-5
j_gene: TRBJ1-5
abundance: NA
CDR3aa: CASGLVLDRDLQPQHF
CDR3nt: TGTGCTAGTGGTTTGGTACTGGACAGGGACCTACAGCCCCAGCATTTT

d_gene: TRBD1
v_gene: TRBV7-3
j_gene: TRBJ2-7
abundance: NA
CDR3aa: CASSLKGTDYEQYF
CDR3nt: TGTGCCAGCAGCTTAAAAGGGACAGACTACGAGCAGTACTTC

d_gene: NA
v_gene: TRBV30
j_gene: TRBJ1-4
abundance: NA
CDR3aa: CAWSRTTMSEKLFF
CDR3nt: TGTGCCTGGAGTAGGACAACTATGAGTGAAAAACTGTTTTTT

d_gene: NA
v_gene: TRBV5-1
j_gene: TRBJ1-1
abundance: few
CDR3aa: CASSLTGSSTEAFF
CDR3nt: TGCGCCAGCAGCTTGACAGGATCCTCCACTGAAGCTTTCTTT

d_gene: NA
v_gene: TRBV29-1
j_gene: TRBJ1-1
abundance: NA
CDR3aa: CSVVGSDTEAFF
CDR3nt: TGCAGCGTTGTGGGCTCTGACACTGAAGCTTTCTTT

d_gene: NA
v_gene: TRBV7-2
j_gene: TRBJ1-2
abundance: NA
CDR3aa: CASSRFPQQGPPGYTF
CDR3nt: TGTGCCAGCAGCCGTTTTCCCCAACAGGGACCGCCGGGCTACACCTTC

d_gene: TRBD2
v_gene: TRBV23-1
j_gene: TRBJ2-7
abundance: NA
CDR3aa: CASSQPGTSGIFHEQYF
CDR3nt: TGCGCCAGCAGTCAACCCGGGACTAGCGGGATCTTCCACGAGCAGTACTTC

d_gene: NA
v_gene: TRBV21-1
j_gene: TRBJ1-4
abundance: NA
CDR3aa: CASSHPGQGARRAEKLFF
CDR3nt: TGTGCCAGCAGCCACCCTGGACAGGGGGCACGACGCGCTGAAAAACTGTTTTTT

d_gene: NA
v_gene: TRBV10-3
j_gene: TRBJ1-1
abundance: NA
CDR3aa: CAIRWGVNTEAFF
CDR3nt: TGTGCCATCAGATGGGGAGTAAACACTGAAGCTTTCTTT

d_gene: NA
v_gene: TRBV11-3
j_gene: TRBJ2-7
abundance: NA
CDR3aa: CASSGGRGGRYEQYF
CDR3nt: TGTGCCAGCAGCGGCGGGCGGGGCGGCCGCTACGAGCAGTACTTC

d_gene: NA
v_gene: TRBV28
j_gene: TRBJ1-1
abundance: NA
CDR3aa: CASSLRTEAFF
CDR3nt: TGTGCCAGCAGTTTGAGAACTGAAGCTTTCTTT

d_gene: NA
v_gene: TRBV7-6
j_gene: TRBJ2-1
abundance: NA
CDR3aa: CASSLAYEEQFF
CDR3nt: TGTGCCAGCAGCTTAGCGTATGAGGAGCAGTTCTTC

d_gene: TRBD2
v_gene: TRBV7-9
j_gene: TRBJ2-7
abundance: NA
CDR3aa: CASSPLGTSGTYEQYF
CDR3nt: TGTGCCAGCAGCCCCCTTGGGACTAGCGGCACCTACGAGCAGTACTTC

d_gene: TRBD2
v_gene: TRBV5-8
j_gene: TRBJ2-5
abundance: NA
CDR3aa: CASSRGLAGTASQYF
CDR3nt: TGTGCCAGCAGCCGGGGACTAGCGGGAACCGCGAGCCAGTACTTC

d_gene: TRBD1
v_gene: TRBV7-6
j_gene: TRBJ1-6
abundance: once
CDR3aa: CASSLQDRGVDSPLHF
CDR3nt: TGTGCCAGCAGCCTACAAGACAGGGGAGTTGATTCACCCCTCCACTTT

d_gene: NA
v_gene: TRBV5-1
j_gene: TRBJ1-1
abundance: NA
CDR3aa: CASSSNTEAFF
CDR3nt: TGCGCCAGCAGCAGCAACACTGAAGCTTTCTTT

d_gene: TRBD1
v_gene: TRBV9
j_gene: TRBJ1-1
abundance: NA
CDR3aa: CASSAGQGYTEAFF
CDR3nt: TGTGCCAGCAGCGCCGGACAGGGGTACACTGAAGCTTTCTTT

d_gene: TRBD1
v_gene: TRBV10-3
j_gene: TRBJ1-1
abundance: NA
CDR3aa: CAIRGTVNTEAFF
CDR3nt: TGTGCCATCAGGGGGACAGTGAACACTGAAGCTTTCTTT

d_gene: TRBD1
v_gene: TRBV28
j_gene: TRBJ2-7
abundance: NA
CDR3aa: CASSFGQDNSYEQYF
CDR3nt: TGTGCCAGCAGTTTCGGACAGGATAACTCCTACGAGCAGTACTTC

d_gene: NA
v_gene: TRBV6-6
j_gene: TRBJ1-1
abundance: NA
CDR3aa: CASSYIGQNTEAFF
CDR3nt: TGTGCCAGCAGTTACATCGGACAGAACACTGAAGCTTTCTTT

d_gene: TRBD2
v_gene: TRBV7-8
j_gene: TRBJ2-7
abundance: NA
CDR3aa: CASSLEAGTAYEQYF
CDR3nt: TGTGCCAGCAGCTTAGAAGCGGGGACCGCCTACGAGCAGTACTTC

d_gene: TRBD2
v_gene: TRBV27
j_gene: TRBJ2-2
abundance: NA
CDR3aa: CASSWGLANTGELFF
CDR3nt: TGTGCCAGCAGTTGGGGACTAGCGAACACCGGGGAGCTGTTTTTT

d_gene: NA
v_gene: TRBV7-9
j_gene: TRBJ1-1
abundance: NA
CDR3aa: CSSSFDTEAFF
CDR3nt: TGTTCCAGCAGCTTCGACACTGAAGCTTTCTTT

d_gene: NA
v_gene: TRBV5-4
j_gene: TRBJ2-3
abundance: NA
CDR3aa: CASSFGVAIDSTDTQYF
CDR3nt: TGTGCCAGCAGCTTTGGAGTAGCGATAGATAGCACAGATACGCAGTATTTT

d_gene: TRBD2
v_gene: TRBV5-1
j_gene: TRBJ2-7
abundance: NA
CDR3aa: CASSRGEAPSEQYF
CDR3nt: TGCGCCAGCAGCCGGGGGGAGGCTCCGAGCGAGCAGTACTTC

d_gene: NA
v_gene: TRBV9
j_gene: TRBJ1-2
abundance: once
CDR3aa: CASSVWGSYGYTF
CDR3nt: TGTGCCAGCAGCGTTTGGGGCAGCTATGGCTACACCTTC

d_gene: NA
v_gene: TRBV5-1
j_gene: TRBJ1-1
abundance: NA
CDR3aa: CASSEASQHTEAFF
CDR3nt: TGCGCCAGCAGTGAGGCCAGCCAACACACTGAAGCTTTCTTT

d_gene: NA
v_gene: TRBV6-5
j_gene: TRBJ2-7
abundance: once
CDR3aa: CASRSGFGVYEQYF
CDR3nt: TGTGCCAGCAGGAGTGGATTCGGAGTCTACGAGCAGTACTTC

d_gene: TRBD2
v_gene: TRBV19
j_gene: TRBJ2-1
abundance: once
CDR3aa: CASSIEAGAFGEQFF
CDR3nt: TGTGCCAGTAGTATAGAAGCGGGAGCCTTTGGTGAGCAGTTCTTC

d_gene: NA
v_gene: TRBV4-1
j_gene: TRBJ1-2
abundance: few
CDR3aa: CASSQGTGSFYGYTF
CDR3nt: TGCGCCAGCAGCCAAGGGACGGGATCCTTCTATGGCTACACCTTC

d_gene: NA
v_gene: TRBV27
j_gene: TRBJ2-5
abundance: NA
CDR3aa: CATANSEAQYF
CDR3nt: TGTGCCACCGCGAACTCTGAGGCCCAGTACTTC

d_gene: NA
v_gene: TRBV5-6
j_gene: TRBJ2-1
abundance: NA
CDR3aa: CASSLFGVSSYNEQFF
CDR3nt: TGTGCCAGCAGCTTGTTCGGGGTTAGCTCCTACAATGAGCAGTTCTTC

d_gene: NA
v_gene: TRBV28
j_gene: TRBJ1-5
abundance: NA
CDR3aa: CASSSGFQPQHF
CDR3nt: TGTGCCAGCAGCTCAGGGTTTCAGCCCCAGCATTTT

d_gene: TRBD1
v_gene: TRBV6-1
j_gene: TRBJ2-3
abundance: NA
CDR3aa: CASRKQGTDTQYF
CDR3nt: TGTGCCAGCAGAAAACAGGGGACAGATACGCAGTATTTT

d_gene: TRBD2
v_gene: TRBV10-3
j_gene: TRBJ2-7
abundance: NA
CDR3aa: CAISREDFYEQYF
CDR3nt: TGTGCCATCAGCCGGGAGGACTTCTACGAGCAGTACTTC

d_gene: TRBD1
v_gene: TRBV5-1
j_gene: TRBJ2-5
abundance: NA
CDR3aa: CASSLARQGVGETQYF
CDR3nt: TGCGCCAGCAGCTTGGCCCGACAGGGAGTTGGGGAGACCCAGTACTTC

d_gene: TRBD2
v_gene: TRBV27
j_gene: TRBJ2-7
abundance: NA
CDR3aa: CASSRNSLAGGRYEQYF
CDR3nt: TGTGCCAGCAGTCGAAACTCACTAGCGGGAGGGCGCTACGAGCAGTACTTC

d_gene: TRBD1
v_gene: TRBV10-3
j_gene: TRBJ1-2
abundance: NA
CDR3aa: CAISESEGTGAYGYTF
CDR3nt: TGTGCCATCAGTGAGTCGGAGGGGACAGGGGCTTATGGCTACACCTTC

d_gene: NA
v_gene: TRBV5-1
j_gene: TRBJ1-6
abundance: once
CDR3aa: CASSTTGSNSPLHF
CDR3nt: TGCGCCAGCAGCACCACGGGTAGTAATTCACCCCTCCACTTT

d_gene: NA
v_gene: TRBV25-1
j_gene: TRBJ1-5
abundance: NA
CDR3aa: CASSMGENNQPQHF
CDR3nt: TGTGCCAGCTCCATGGGCGAAAACAATCAGCCCCAGCATTTT

d_gene: TRBD2
v_gene: TRBV28
j_gene: TRBJ2-2
abundance: NA
CDR3aa: CASTLVREAGELFF
CDR3nt: TGTGCCAGCACCTTAGTGCGGGAGGCCGGGGAGCTGTTTTTT

d_gene: TRBD1
v_gene: TRBV28
j_gene: TRBJ2-7
abundance: NA
CDR3aa: CASSLSGTGYEQYF
CDR3nt: TGTGCCAGCAGTTTATCCGGGACAGGGTACGAGCAGTACTTC

d_gene: NA
v_gene: TRBV10-2
j_gene: TRBJ2-7
abundance: NA
CDR3aa: CASSEWQGSNEQYF
CDR3nt: TGCGCCAGCAGTGAGTGGCAGGGTAGCAACGAGCAGTACTTC

d_gene: TRBD1
v_gene: TRBV6-6
j_gene: TRBJ2-2
abundance: NA
CDR3aa: CASSLQGAGVGELFF
CDR3nt: TGTGCCAGCAGTTTACAGGGGGCCGGGGTCGGGGAGCTGTTTTTT